This note documents a single T cell receptor (beta chain) sequence. The sample is drawn from a study of blood T cell repertoires in COVID-19. Study information: Italy, Spain and the United States were the sources of the convalescent and acute COVID-19 samples.

Cohort assignment relied on participant-reported clinical history. The J segment lost 3 bases and the V segment lost 2 bases, leaving 1 base of the junction unmatched. Germline V gene sequence: CDR1 MDHEN, CDR2 SYDVKM. This CDR3 is built from 15 residues. Original processing methods: Estimates of nucleated cell counts were drawn from the amplification of reference gene primers. Some clones are missing from TCRdb's copy, which holds only in-frame ones; the method was immunoSEQ multiplex PCR. V and J calls and clone size come straight from that table; D and trimming were deduced from the DNA. In the table there are about 320,000 clones, approximately 81% of which are singletons.

The TCR comes from a woman in her 30s who had been exposed to COVID-19. Specimen: PBMCs or T cells enriched from blood (not recorded which). The chain joins TRBV28 to TRBJ1-2, with 12 bases matching TRBD1. As DNA, the CDR3 is TGTGCCAGCAGTTTAGGGACAGGGGGCGACTATGGCTACACCTTC. It encodes CASSLGTGGDYGYTF.